Presented here are 2 T cell receptor beta chains from one specimen sequenced in a study of shared clonotypes between healthy human individuals. Some clones are missing from TCRdb's copy, which holds only in-frame ones; the method was immunoSEQ multiplex PCR. The sample has over 1.4 million clones, roughly 95% seen once. The sequenced material came from naive CD4+ T cells sorted from blood. Subset indicated: CD45RA+ positively selected. These TCRs come from a man aged 25 to 40 in good health.

This CDR3 is CASSYRQPQHF. The CDR3 DNA follows: TGTGCCAGCAGTTATCGCCAGCCCCAGCATTTT. This chain connects TRBV6-8 to TRBJ1-5; no reliable D call. CDR1 is MNHGY and CDR2 is SAAAGT in the germline V gene. V lost 3 bases and J lost 7, with 4 bases in between. This CDR3 spans 11 amino acids.

The J gene is TRBJ2-7, the V gene TRBV28, with D uncertain. The germline V gene has CDR1 MDHEN and CDR2 SYDVKM. Trimming cost V 6 bases and J 0 bases, with 15 bases left between them. The CDR3 is made up of 15 amino acids. The CDR3 sequence is CASSPGPFLSYEQYF. The CDR3 bases are TGTGCCAGCAGCCCTGGACCCTTTCTCTCCTACGAGCAGTACTTC.